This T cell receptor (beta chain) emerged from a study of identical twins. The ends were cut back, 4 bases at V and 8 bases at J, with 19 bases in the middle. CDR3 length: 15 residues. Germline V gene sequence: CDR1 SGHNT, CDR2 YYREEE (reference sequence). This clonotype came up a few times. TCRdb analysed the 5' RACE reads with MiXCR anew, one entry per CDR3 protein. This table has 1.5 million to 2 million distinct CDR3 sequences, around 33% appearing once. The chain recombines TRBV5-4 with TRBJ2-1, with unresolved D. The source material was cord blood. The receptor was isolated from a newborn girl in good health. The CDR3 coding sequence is TGTGCCAGCAGCCTGGCCCTAGATCGTAGTGATGAGCAGTTCTTC. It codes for CASSLALDRSDEQFF. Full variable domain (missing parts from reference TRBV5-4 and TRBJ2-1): ETGVTQSPTHLIKTRGQQVTLRCSSQSGHNTVSWYQQALGQGPQFIFQYYREEENGRGNFPPRFSGLQFPNYSSELNVNALELDDSALYLCASSLALDRSDEQFFGPGTRLTVL.